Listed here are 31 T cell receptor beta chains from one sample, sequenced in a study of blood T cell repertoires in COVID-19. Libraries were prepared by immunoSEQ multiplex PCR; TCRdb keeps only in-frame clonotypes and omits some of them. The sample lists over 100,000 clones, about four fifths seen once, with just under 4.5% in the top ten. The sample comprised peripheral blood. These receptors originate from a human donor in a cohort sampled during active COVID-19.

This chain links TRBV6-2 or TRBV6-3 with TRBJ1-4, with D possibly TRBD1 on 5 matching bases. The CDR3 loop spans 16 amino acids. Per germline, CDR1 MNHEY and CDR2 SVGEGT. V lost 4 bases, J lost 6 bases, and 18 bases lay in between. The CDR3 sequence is CASSFFRQGGYEKLFF. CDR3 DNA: TGTGCCAGCAGTTTTTTCCGGCAGGGCGGTTATGAAAAACTGTTTTTT.

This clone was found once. CDR3: CASSLDSPNTGELFF. CDR3 coding DNA: TGCGCCAGCAGCTTAGACAGCCCGAACACCGGGGAGCTGTTTTTT. J is TRBJ2-2 and V is TRBV5-1; possibly TRBD1 for D (5 bases). The CDR3 length is 15 residues. With 2 bases removed from V and 0 bases from J, the gap between germline ends came to 8 bases. Germline assignment: CDR1 SGHRS and CDR2 YFSETQ.

CDR3 sequence reads: CASSESFLNSPLHF. Here the CDR3 DNA reads TGTGCCAGCAGTGAATCTTTCCTGAATTCACCCCTCCACTTT. V usage is TRBV2 and J usage is TRBJ1-6; D is undetermined. Trimming took 2 bases from V and 7 from J, leaving 9 bases between them. The CDR3 covers 14 residues. Germline CDR1 and CDR2: SNHLY and FYNNEI.

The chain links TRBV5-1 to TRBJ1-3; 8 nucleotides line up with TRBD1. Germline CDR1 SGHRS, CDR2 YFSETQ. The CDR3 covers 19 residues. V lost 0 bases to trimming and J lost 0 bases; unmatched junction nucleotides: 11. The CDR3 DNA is TGCGCCAGCAGCTTGGACGGGGACAGGTTTCCGAGCTCTGGAAACACCATATATTTT. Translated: CASSLDGDRFPSSGNTIYF.

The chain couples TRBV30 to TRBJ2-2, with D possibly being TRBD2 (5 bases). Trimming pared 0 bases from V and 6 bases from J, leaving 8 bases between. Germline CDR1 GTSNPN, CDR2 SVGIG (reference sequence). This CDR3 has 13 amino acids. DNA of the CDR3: TGTGCCTGGAGTGTACGCGGGTCCGGGGAGCTGTTTTTT. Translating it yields CAWSVRGSGELFF.

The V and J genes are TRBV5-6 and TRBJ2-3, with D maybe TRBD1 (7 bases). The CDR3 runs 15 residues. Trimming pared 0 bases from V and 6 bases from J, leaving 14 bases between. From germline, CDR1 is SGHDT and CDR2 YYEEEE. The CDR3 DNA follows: TGTGCCAGCAGCTTGGAGGTGGAGGGGGCGGATACGCAGTATTTT. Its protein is CASSLEVEGADTQYF.

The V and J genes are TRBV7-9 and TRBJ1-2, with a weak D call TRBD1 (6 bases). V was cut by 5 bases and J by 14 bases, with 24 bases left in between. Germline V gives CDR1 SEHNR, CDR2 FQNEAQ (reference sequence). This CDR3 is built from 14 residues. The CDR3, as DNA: TGTGCCAGCAGCAATTCTCCCGGGACACCGACCAGGACCTTC. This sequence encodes CASSNSPGTPTRTF.

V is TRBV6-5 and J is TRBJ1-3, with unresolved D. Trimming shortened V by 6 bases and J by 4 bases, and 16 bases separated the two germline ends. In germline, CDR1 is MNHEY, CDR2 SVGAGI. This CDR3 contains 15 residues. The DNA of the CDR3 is TGTGCCAGCAGCCCCAGGCTCTCCCCAGGAAACACCATATATTTT. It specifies CASSPRLSPGNTIYF.

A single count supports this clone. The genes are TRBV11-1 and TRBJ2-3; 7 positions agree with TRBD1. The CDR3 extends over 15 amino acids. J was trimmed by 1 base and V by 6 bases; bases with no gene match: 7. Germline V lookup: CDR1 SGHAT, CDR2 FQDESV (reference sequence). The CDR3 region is CASRPKQGRTDTQYF. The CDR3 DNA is TGTGCCAGCAGGCCTAAACAGGGGCGCACAGATACGCAGTATTTT.

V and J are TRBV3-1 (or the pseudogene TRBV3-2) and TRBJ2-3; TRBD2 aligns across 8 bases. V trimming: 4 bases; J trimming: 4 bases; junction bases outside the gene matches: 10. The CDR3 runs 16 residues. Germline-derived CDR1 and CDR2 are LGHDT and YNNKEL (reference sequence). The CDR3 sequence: CASSLLGRGVSDTQYF. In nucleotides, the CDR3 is TGTGCCAGCAGCCTCTTAGGGCGGGGGGTGTCAGATACGCAGTATTTT.

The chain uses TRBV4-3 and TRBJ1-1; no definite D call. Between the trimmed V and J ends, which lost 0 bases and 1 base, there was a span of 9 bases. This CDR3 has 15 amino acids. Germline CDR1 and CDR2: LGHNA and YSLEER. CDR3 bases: TGCGCCAGCAGCCAAGATCAGGCAGCGAACACTGAAGCTTTCTTT. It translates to CASSQDQAANTEAFF.

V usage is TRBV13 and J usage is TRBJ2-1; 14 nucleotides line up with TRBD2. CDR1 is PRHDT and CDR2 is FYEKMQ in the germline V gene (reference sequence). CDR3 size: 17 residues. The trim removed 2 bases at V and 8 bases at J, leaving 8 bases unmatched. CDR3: CASSLLRLAGGQYEQFF. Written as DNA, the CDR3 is TGTGCCAGCAGCTTACTTCGACTAGCGGGGGGGCAGTATGAGCAGTTCTTC.

The CDR3 DNA reads as TGTGCCAGCAGCTTAGCGGGGGGGCTCTCATCCTACAATGAGCAGTTCTTC. Translation gives CASSLAGGLSSYNEQFF. The gene calls are TRBV7-8 and TRBJ2-1, with D maybe TRBD2 (7 bases). The length of the CDR3 is 17 residues. CDR1 is SGHVS and CDR2 is FQNEAQ in the germline V gene. V lost 0 bases and J lost 1, with 13 bases in between. Filled out from reference TRBV7-8 and TRBJ2-1, the complete variable domain reads GAGVSQSPRYKVAKRGQDVALRCDPISGHVSLFWYQQALGQGPEFLTYFQNEAQLDKSGLPSDRFFAERPEGSVSTLKIQRTQQEDSAVYLCASSLAGGLSSYNEQFFGPGTRLTVL.

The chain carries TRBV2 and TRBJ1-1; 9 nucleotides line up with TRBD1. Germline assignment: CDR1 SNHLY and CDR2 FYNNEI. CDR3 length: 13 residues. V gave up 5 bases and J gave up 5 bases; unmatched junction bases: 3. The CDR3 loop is CASSTDRGTEAFF. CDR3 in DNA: TGTGCCAGCAGTACCGACAGGGGGACTGAAGCTTTCTTT.

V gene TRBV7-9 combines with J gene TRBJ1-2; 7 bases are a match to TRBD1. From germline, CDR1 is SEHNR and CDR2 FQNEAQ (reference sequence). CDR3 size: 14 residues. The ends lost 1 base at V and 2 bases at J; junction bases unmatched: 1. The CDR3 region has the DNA TGTGCCAGCAGCTTAGGGGGACAGAACTATGGCTACACCTTC. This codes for CASSLGGQNYGYTF.

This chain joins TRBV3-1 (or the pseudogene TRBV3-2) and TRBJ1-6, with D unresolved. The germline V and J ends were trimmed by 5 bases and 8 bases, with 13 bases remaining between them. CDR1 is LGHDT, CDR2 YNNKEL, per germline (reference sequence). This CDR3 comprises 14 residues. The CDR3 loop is CASSGAVGDSPLHF. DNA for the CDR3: TGTGCCAGCAGCGGCGCGGTGGGAGATTCACCCCTCCACTTT.

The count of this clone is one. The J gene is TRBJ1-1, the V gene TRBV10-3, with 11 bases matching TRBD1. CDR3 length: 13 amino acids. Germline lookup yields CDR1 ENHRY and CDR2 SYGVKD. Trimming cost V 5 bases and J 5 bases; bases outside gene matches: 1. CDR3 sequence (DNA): TGTGCCATCAGTCGGGACAGGGGGACTGAAGCTTTCTTT. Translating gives CAISRDRGTEAFF.

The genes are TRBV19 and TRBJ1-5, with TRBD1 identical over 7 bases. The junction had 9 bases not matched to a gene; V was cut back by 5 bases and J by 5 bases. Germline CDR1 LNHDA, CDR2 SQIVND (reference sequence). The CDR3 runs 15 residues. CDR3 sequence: CASSVQGNDDQPQHF. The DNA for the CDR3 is TGTGCCAGTAGTGTACAGGGGAACGACGATCAGCCCCAGCATTTT. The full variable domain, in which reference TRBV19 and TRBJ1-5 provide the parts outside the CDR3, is DGGITQSPKYLFRKEGQNVTLSCEQNLNHDAMYWYRQDPGQGLRLIYYSQIVNDFQKGDIAEGYSVSREKKESFPLTVTSAQKNPTAFYLCASSVQGNDDQPQHFGDGTRLSIL.

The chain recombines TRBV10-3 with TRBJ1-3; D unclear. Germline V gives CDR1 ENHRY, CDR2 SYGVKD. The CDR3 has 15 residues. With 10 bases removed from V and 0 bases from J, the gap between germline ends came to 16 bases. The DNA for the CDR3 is TGTGCCACCGCAGCGAATACGCGCTCTGGAAACACCATATATTTT. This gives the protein CATAANTRSGNTIYF.

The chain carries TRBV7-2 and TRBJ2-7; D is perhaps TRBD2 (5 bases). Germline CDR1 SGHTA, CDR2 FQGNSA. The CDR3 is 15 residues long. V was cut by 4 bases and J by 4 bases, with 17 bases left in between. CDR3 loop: CASSSPPGSGYEQYF. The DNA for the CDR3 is TGTGCCAGCAGCTCGCCACCAGGCTCGGGATACGAGCAGTACTTC.

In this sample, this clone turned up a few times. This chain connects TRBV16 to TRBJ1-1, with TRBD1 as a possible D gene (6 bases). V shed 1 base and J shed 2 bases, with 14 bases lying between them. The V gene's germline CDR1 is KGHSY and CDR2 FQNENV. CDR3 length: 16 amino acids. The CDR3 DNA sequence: TGTGCCAGCAGCCAATACCGGGCGGGGGGCAACACTGAAGCTTTCTTT. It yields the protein CASSQYRAGGNTEAFF.

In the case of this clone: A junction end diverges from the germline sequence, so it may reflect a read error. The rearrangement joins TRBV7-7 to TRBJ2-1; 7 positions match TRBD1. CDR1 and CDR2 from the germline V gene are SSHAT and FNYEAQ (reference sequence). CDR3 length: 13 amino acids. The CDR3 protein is CASSLGQNNEQFF. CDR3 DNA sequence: TGTGCTAGCAGTCTGGGACAGAACAATGAGCAGTTCTTC.

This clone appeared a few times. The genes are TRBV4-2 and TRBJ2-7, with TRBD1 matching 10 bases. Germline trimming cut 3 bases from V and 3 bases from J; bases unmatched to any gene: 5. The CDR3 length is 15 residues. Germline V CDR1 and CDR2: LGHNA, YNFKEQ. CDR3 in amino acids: CASSHDGQGDYEQYF. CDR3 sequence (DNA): TGTGCCAGCAGCCATGATGGACAGGGGGACTACGAGCAGTACTTC.

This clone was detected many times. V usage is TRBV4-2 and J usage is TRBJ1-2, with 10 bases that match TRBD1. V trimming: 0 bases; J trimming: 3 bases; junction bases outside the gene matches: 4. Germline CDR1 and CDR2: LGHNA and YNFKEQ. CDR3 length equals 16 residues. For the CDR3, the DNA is TGTGCCAGCAGCCAAGATACGACAGGGGGCGACTATGGCTACACCTTC. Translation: CASSQDTTGGDYGYTF.

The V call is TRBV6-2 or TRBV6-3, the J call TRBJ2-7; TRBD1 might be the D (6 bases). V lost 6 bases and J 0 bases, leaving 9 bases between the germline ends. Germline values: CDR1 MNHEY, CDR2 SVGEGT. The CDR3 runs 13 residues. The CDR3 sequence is CASSEQGSYEQYF. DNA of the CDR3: TGTGCCAGCAGCGAACAGGGCTCCTACGAGCAGTACTTC.

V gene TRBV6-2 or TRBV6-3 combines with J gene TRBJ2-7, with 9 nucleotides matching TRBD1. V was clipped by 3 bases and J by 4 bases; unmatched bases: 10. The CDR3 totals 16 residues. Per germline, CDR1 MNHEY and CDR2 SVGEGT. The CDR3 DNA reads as TGTGCCAGCAGTTATCGGGGACAGGGCCGGGGATACGAGCAGTACTTC. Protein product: CASSYRGQGRGYEQYF.

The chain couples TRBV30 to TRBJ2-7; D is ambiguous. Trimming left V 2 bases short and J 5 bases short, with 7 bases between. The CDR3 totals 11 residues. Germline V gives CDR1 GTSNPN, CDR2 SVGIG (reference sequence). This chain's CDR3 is CAWSIHNEQYF. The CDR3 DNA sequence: TGTGCCTGGAGTATTCACAACGAGCAGTACTTC. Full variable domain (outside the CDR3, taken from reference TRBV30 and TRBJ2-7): SQTIHQWPATLVQPVGSPLSLECTVEGTSNPNLYWYRQAAGRGLQLLFYSVGIGQISSEVPQNLSASRPQDRQFILSSKKLLLSDSGFYLCAWSIHNEQYFGPGTRLTVT.

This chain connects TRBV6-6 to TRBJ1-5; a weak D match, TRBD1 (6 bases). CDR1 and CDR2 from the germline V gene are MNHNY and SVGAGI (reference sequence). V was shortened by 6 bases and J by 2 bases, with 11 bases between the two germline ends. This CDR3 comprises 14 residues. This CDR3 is CASREQGGNQPQHF. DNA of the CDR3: TGTGCCAGCAGGGAACAGGGTGGCAATCAGCCCCAGCATTTT.

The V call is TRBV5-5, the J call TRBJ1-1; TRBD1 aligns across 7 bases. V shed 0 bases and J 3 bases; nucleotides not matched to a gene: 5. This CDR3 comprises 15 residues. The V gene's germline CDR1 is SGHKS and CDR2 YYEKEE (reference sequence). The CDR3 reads CASSLVQGVDTEAFF. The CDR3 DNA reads TGTGCCAGCAGCTTGGTGCAGGGGGTGGACACTGAAGCTTTCTTT.

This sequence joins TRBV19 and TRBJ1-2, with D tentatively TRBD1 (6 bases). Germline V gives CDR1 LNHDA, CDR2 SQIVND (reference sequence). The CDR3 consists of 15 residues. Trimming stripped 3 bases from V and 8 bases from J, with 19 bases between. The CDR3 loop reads CASSIRTGHTLGYTF. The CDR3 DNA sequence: TGTGCCAGTAGTATCCGAACAGGGCACACCCTAGGCTACACCTTC.

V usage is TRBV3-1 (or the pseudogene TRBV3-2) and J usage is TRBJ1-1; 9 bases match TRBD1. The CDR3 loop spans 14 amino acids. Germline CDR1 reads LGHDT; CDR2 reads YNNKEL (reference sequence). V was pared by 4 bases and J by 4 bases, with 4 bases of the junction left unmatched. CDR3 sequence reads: CASSRIQGATEAFF. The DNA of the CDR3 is TGTGCCAGCAGCCGAATACAGGGGGCCACTGAAGCTTTCTTT.